This T cell receptor (beta chain) originates from a study of Graves' ophthalmopathy and Graves' hyperthyroidism. Turning to the study itself: Ophthalmopathy absent within 18 months of follow-up marked hyperthyroidism as stable.

Enrolled hyperthyroidism patients had a new diagnosis, a duration under 2 months, and an age of 18 to 65. The authors diagnosed from clinical symptoms, serum thyroxine, TRAb, thyroid ultrasound and orbital computed tomography. For repertoire sequencing, the TCR beta CDR3 regions were amplified from RNA transcripts. First-round RT-PCR relied on HTBI primers, and a second-round multiplex PCR came next. TCRdb used MiXCR to reprocess the multiplex PCR reads, holding one entry per CDR3 protein. Found here are approximately 1.2 million distinct CDR3 sequences, 35% to 40% of them singletons; the top ten hold around 10%. V was cut by 5 bases and J by 7 bases, with 14 bases left in between. Per the germline V gene, CDR1 is SQVTM and CDR2 is ANQGSEA. The CDR3 loop spans 12 amino acids.

The sequence was obtained from an adult man with Graves' hyperthyroidism. V gene TRBV29-1 combines with J gene TRBJ1-2; tentatively, D is TRBD1 (6 bases). Input material: peripheral blood or thyroid tissue (not recorded which). CDR3 sequence reads: CSVNKEGGGYTF. In DNA, the CDR3 is TGCAGCGTTAATAAAGAAGGGGGTGGCTACACCTTC.